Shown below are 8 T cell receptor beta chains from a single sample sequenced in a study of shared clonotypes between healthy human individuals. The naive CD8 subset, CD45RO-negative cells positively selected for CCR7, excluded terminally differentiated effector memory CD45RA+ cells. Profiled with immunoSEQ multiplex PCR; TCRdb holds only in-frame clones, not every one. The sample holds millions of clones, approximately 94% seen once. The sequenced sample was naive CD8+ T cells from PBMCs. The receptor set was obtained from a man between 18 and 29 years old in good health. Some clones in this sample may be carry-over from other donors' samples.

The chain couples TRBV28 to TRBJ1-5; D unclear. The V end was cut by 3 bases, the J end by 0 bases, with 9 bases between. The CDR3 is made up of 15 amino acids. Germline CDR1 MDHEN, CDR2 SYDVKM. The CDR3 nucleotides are TGTGCCAGCAGTTTGGGAGTTAATAGCAATCAGCCCCAGCATTTT. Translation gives CASSLGVNSNQPQHF.

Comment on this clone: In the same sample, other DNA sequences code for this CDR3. CDR3: CASSLGDRVTDTQYF. DNA for the CDR3: TGTGCCAGCAGCTTAGGGGACAGGGTAACAGATACGCAGTATTTT. V is TRBV11-2 and J is TRBJ2-3; 9 bases map to TRBD1. The CDR3 sequence is 15 residues long. The trim removed 1 base at V and 3 bases at J, leaving 2 bases unmatched. Per germline, CDR1 SGHAT and CDR2 FQNNGV.

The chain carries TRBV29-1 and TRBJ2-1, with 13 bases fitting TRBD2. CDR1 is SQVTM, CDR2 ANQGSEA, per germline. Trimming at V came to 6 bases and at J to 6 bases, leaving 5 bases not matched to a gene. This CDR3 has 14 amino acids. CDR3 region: CSVGGTSGINEQFF. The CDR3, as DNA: TGCAGCGTCGGCGGGACTAGCGGGATCAATGAGCAGTTCTTC.

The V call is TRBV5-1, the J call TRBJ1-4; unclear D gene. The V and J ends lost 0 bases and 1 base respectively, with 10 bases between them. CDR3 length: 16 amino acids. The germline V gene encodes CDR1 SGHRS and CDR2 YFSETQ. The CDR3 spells CASSLEQEETNEKLFF. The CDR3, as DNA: TGCGCCAGCAGCTTGGAGCAGGAGGAAACTAATGAAAAACTGTTTTTT. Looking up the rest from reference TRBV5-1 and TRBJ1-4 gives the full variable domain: KAGVTQTPRYLIKTRGQQVTLSCSPISGHRSVSWYQQTPGQGLQFLFEYFSETQRNKGNFPGRFSGRQFSNSRSEMNVSTLELGDSALYLCASSLEQEETNEKLFFGSGTQLSVL.

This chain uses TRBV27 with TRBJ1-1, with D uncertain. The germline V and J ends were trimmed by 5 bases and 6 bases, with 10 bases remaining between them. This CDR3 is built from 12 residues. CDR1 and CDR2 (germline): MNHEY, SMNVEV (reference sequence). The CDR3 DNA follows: TGTGCCAGCAGTGGGTCCGGACCTGAAGCTTTCTTT. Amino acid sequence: CASSGSGPEAFF.

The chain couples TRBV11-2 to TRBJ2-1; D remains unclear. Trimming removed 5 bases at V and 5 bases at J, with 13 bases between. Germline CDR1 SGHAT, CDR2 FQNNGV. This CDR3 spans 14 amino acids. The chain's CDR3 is CASSPFGIDNEQFF. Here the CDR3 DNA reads TGTGCCAGCAGCCCTTTTGGGATTGACAATGAGCAGTTCTTC.

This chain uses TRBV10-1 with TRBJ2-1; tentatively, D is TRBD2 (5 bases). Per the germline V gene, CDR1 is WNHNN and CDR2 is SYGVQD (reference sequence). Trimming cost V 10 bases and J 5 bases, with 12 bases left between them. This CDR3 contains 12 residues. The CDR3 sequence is CATLTRDNEQFF. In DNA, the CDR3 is TGCGCCACCCTAACTAGGGACAATGAGCAGTTCTTC.

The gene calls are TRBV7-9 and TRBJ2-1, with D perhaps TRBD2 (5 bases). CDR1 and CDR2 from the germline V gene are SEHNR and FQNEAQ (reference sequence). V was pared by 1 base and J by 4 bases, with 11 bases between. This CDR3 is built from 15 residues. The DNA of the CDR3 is TGTGCCAGCAGCTTAGATGTCGGGGAATACAATGAGCAGTTCTTC. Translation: CASSLDVGEYNEQFF.